Listed below are T cell receptor beta chains from one sample, sequenced in a study of CD8 T cells in Susac syndrome. MiXCR, run by TCRdb on the immunoSEQ multiplex PCR reads, gives a single entry per CDR3 protein. This sample carries some 180,000 distinct CDR3 sequences, roughly nine tenths of them seen once, and the ten largest clones take around 0.085%. The sample was CD4+ T cells from PBMCs. These receptors came from a human donor with Susac syndrome. Each CDR3 is given with its conserved first and last residue.

CDR3aa,v_gene,j_gene
CSVDRTQETQYF,TRBV29-1,TRBJ2-5
CSARPTGTSGKYEQFF,TRBV20-1,TRBJ2-1
CASSLLERYEQYF,TRBV27,TRBJ2-7
CASRQTNNEQFF,TRBV2,TRBJ2-1
CASSLDHFSYNEQFF,TRBV11-2,TRBJ2-1
CASSQSLAGGPTDTQYF,TRBV4-1,TRBJ2-3
CSVVSGFSYEQYF,TRBV29-1,TRBJ2-7
CASSKPSGPLDEQFF,TRBV19,TRBJ2-1
CASSSLADTYEQYF,TRBV18,TRBJ2-7
CASTTSGYTDTQYF,TRBV7-2,TRBJ2-3
CASSLWGTLNNEQFF,TRBV5-4,TRBJ2-1
CASRPGTGDSYEQYF,TRBV5-1,TRBJ2-7
CASSSGTGAGNQPQHF,TRBV7-9,TRBJ1-5
CASSYQGWAGELFF,TRBV12-3/TRBV12-4,TRBJ2-2
CASSRGQGAYGYTF,TRBV5-1,TRBJ1-2
CASSQAPTGGSNQPQHF,TRBV4-1,TRBJ1-5
CASSLNRGDQPQHF,TRBV3-1,TRBJ1-5
CASSISGSSYEQYF,TRBV19,TRBJ2-7